What follows is one T cell receptor beta chain and its context. Germline values: CDR1 SGHVS, CDR2 FQNEAQ. V shed 5 bases, J shed 0 bases, and the junction held 3 bases outside the gene matches. The CDR3 has 15 amino acids. The sample comes from a study of blood T cell repertoires in COVID-19. Original analysis: From reference gene primer amplification, estimates of nucleated cell counts were derived. This table comes from immunoSEQ multiplex PCR, and its TCRdb copy is limited to in-frame clones, with some not included. V, J and clone size reflect that table, while D and trimming were determined from the DNA. Among approximately 15,000 clones listed, about three quarters were seen once.

This TCR was recovered from a man aged 65 to 85 with acute or convalescent COVID-19. The V gene is TRBV7-8, the J gene TRBJ2-2, with 7 bases lining up with TRBD1. The specimen sequenced was peripheral blood. The CDR3 region has the DNA TGTGCCAGCAGCACTGGGACAGCGAACACCGGGGAGCTGTTTTTT. Translation gives CASSTGTANTGELFF.